This T cell receptor (beta chain) emerged from a study of T cell responses to AZD1222 COVID-19 vaccine. The protocol was immunoSEQ multiplex PCR, while the TCRdb copy is restricted to in-frame clones and leaves out a portion. The top ten clones hold roughly 24% of a sample with about 78,000 clones, about nine tenths of them seen once. Findings of the study overall: Targeting of unmutated variant regions was reportedly seen in nearly half of spike-specific TCRs. The donor group comprised mostly white British people and more females; the analysis possibly underestimated clonal diversity.

To note about this clone: Its target is unknown.

V lost 5 bases, J lost 5 bases, and 4 bases stayed unmatched. The germline V gene encodes CDR1 MNHEY and CDR2 SVGAGI. The CDR3 consists of 15 residues. The rearrangement joins TRBV6-5 to TRBJ1-5; 12 positions agree with TRBD1. The sequence was collected from an adult in good health. Sequenced material: peripheral blood, taken on day 0 of AZD1222 vaccination. The CDR3 spells CASSPRDRGHQPQHF. In nucleotides, the CDR3 is TGTGCCAGCAGTCCCCGGGACAGGGGGCATCAGCCCCAGCATTTT.